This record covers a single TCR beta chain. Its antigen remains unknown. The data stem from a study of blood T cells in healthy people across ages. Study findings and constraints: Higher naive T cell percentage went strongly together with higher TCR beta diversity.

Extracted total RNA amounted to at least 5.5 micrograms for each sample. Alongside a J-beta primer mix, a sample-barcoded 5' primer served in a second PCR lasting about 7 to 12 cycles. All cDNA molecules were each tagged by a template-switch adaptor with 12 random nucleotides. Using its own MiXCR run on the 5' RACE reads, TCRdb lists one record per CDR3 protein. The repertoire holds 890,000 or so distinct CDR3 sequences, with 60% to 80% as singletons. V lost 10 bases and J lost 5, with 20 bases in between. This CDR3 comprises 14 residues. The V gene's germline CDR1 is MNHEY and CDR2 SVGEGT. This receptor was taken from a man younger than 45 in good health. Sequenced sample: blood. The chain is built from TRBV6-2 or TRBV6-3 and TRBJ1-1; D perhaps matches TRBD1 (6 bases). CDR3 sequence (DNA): TGTGCCACCCAGACTGAGGGGGTCGGGACTGAAGCTTTCTTT. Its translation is CATQTEGVGTEAFF.